This T cell receptor beta chain was captured by sequencing in a study of T cell responses to AZD1222 COVID-19 vaccine. This clone came up a few times. Its antigen is undetermined. Profiling relied on immunoSEQ multiplex PCR, and the TCRdb table lists in-frame clones only, not all of them. The top ten hold more than 4% of the sample, which has about 85,000 clones, 85% seen once. It was second doses at about 4 or about 12 weeks that were pooled. The CDR3 contains 17 residues. CDR1 and CDR2 (germline): SGHVS, FQNEAQ. Trimming removed 5 bases at V and 4 bases at J, with 21 bases between. Study-level points and caveats: In all cases, repertoires were sampled only after the peak T cell response.

The receptor comes from an adult who received the AZD1222 COVID-19 vaccine. Specimen: peripheral blood, collected 28 days after the second AZD1222 dose. The J gene is TRBJ2-1, the V gene TRBV7-8; D might be TRBD1 (5 bases). The CDR3 bases are TGTGCCAGCAGCCCAATTCAGGGCTCAGCAGCGTACAATGAGCAGTTCTTC. Its protein product is CASSPIQGSAAYNEQFF.